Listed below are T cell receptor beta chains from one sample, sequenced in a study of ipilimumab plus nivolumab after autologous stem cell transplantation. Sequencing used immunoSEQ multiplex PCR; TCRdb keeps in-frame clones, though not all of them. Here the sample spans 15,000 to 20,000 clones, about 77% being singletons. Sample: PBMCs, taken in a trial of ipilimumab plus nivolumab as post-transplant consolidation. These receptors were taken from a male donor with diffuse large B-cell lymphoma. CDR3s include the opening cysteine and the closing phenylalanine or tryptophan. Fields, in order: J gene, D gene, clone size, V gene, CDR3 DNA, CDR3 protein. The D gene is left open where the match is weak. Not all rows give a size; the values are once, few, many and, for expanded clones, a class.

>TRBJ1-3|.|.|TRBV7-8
TGTGCCAGCAGCGCTGATGACTTGCCTGGAAACACCATATATTTT
CASSADDLPGNTIYF
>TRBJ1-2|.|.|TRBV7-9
TGTGCCAGCAGCCTCGGCAGGGCCTATGACTACACCTTC
CASSLGRAYDYTF
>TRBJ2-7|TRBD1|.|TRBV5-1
TGCGCCAGCAGAGGGACAGGGCGCGCCGAGCAGTACTTC
CASRGTGRAEQYF
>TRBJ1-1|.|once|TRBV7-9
TGTGCCAGCAGCACCCTGGGGGCTGGCAGGGGAAACACTGAAGCTTTCTTT
CASSTLGAGRGNTEAFF
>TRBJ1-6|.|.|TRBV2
TGTGCCAGCAGGGACTGGATGCCCCTCCACTTT
CASRDWMPLHF
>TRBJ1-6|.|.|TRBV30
TGTGCCTGGAGTGGCGGGACTGGGGATTCACCCCTCCACTTT
CAWSGGTGDSPLHF
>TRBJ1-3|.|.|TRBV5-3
TGTGCCAGAAGCTTGGAGGCTGGGGATCTAAACACCATATATTTT
CARSLEAGDLNTIYF
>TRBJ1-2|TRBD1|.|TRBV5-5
TGTGCCAGCAGCGCCGACAGGGTTGTATCGGAATTC
CASSADRVVSEF
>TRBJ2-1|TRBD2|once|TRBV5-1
TGCGCCAGCAGCTTCCCTCTAGCGGGGGACTACAATGAGCAGTTCTTC
CASSFPLAGDYNEQFF
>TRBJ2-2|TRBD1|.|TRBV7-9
TGTGCCAGCAGCTTAGCATCCGGGACAGGCGACACCGGGGAGCTGTTTTTT
CASSLASGTGDTGELFF
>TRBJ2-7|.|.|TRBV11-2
TGTGCCAGCAGCGACCGGGGCCCCAGCTCCTACGAGCAGTACTTC
CASSDRGPSSYEQYF
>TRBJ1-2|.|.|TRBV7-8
TGTGCCAGCAGCCCTCGGGAAGGGGAATATGGCTACACCTTC
CASSPREGEYGYTF
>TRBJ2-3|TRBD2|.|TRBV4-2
TGTGCCAGCAGCCAAGGTCGAGCGGGGAGCACAGATACGCAGTATTTT
CASSQGRAGSTDTQYF